The 30 T cell receptor beta chains reported below all come from one sample, sequenced in a study of cytomegalovirus exposure and HLA in healthy donors (dated by TCRdb to about 2017). Library preparation employed the immunoSEQ multiplex PCR assay. A mixture of 60 forward primers for TCR Vbeta segments and 13 reverse primers for TCR Jbeta segments was used in the multiplex PCR. TCRdb's version of the immuneACCESS table is confined to in-frame rearrangements and falls short of the full clone set. An unresolved V gene accounts for under half of the shortfall where checked; the remainder is of unknown origin. The sample table holds 130,000 to 150,000 clones, of which roughly 80% were seen once. Jointly, the top ten make up 2.9% of the sample. Sequencing input: PBMCs. These receptor sequences come from a woman aged 25 to 39 in good health and CMV-seronegative.

This clone came up a few times. The chain joins TRBV2 to TRBJ1-6, with 8 bases matching TRBD1. This CDR3 is built from 14 residues. Germline V gives CDR1 SNHLY, CDR2 FYNNEI. J lost 10 bases, V lost 7 bases, and 9 bases had no gene match. For the CDR3, the DNA is TGTGCCAGCAAACAGGGGGAAGGGAGATCACCCCTCCACTTT. Translated: CASKQGEGRSPLHF.

The chain joins TRBV10-2 to TRBJ2-1, with D perhaps TRBD2 (6 bases). Germline CDR1 and CDR2: WSHSY and SAAADI. V lost 8 bases and J lost 4, with 12 bases in between. The CDR3 covers 13 residues. The CDR3: CASARDWYNEQFF. CDR3 coding DNA: TGCGCCAGCGCCCGGGACTGGTACAATGAGCAGTTCTTC.

The chain links TRBV19 to TRBJ1-5; 9 bases are a match to TRBD1. The germline V gene encodes CDR1 LNHDA and CDR2 SQIVND (reference sequence). The CDR3 sequence is 15 residues long. J gave up 4 bases and V 7 bases, and 8 bases lay outside the gene matches. The CDR3 protein is CASNPRGQGNQPQHF. As DNA, the CDR3 is TGTGCCAGTAATCCCCGCGGACAGGGGAATCAGCCCCAGCATTTT.

The CDR3 protein is CASSVAGGNQPQHF. CDR3 DNA: TGTGCCAGCAGCGTAGCCGGGGGCAATCAGCCCCAGCATTTT. This chain joins TRBV9 and TRBJ1-5; D is ambiguous. V lost 0 bases, J lost 2 bases, and 6 bases lay in between. Germline V gives CDR1 SGDLS, CDR2 YYNGEE. CDR3 length equals 14 residues.

The V and J genes are TRBV5-6 and TRBJ2-5; a weak D match, TRBD1 (6 bases). Deletions cut 4 bases from V and 5 bases from J, with 18 bases between. This CDR3 is 15 amino acids long. Germline V gives CDR1 SGHDT, CDR2 YYEEEE. CDR3 protein: CASSNAGQGPETQYF. The CDR3 DNA sequence: TGTGCCAGCAGCAATGCAGGGCAGGGGCCGGAGACCCAGTACTTC.

The V call is TRBV6-5, the J call TRBJ2-1, with a tentative D call TRBD1 (5 bases). The CDR3 consists of 15 residues. Germline CDR1 reads MNHEY; CDR2 reads SVGAGI. V lost 2 bases, J lost 7 bases, and 15 bases lay in between. CDR3: CASSYKGNQGNEQFF. CDR3 sequence (DNA): TGTGCCAGCAGTTACAAAGGGAATCAGGGAAATGAGCAGTTCTTC.

The V gene is TRBV10-2, the J gene TRBJ2-7, with 11 nucleotides matching TRBD2. The V gene end was trimmed by 5 bases and the J gene end by 1 base; junction bases not matched to a gene: 1. This CDR3 spans 14 amino acids. Germline V gene lookup returns CDR1 WSHSY and CDR2 SAAADI. CDR3 DNA sequence: TGCGCCAGCAGTTTAGCGGGGGGGTCCTACGAGCAGTACTTC. It yields the protein CASSLAGGSYEQYF.

This clone was counted between two and nine times. J is TRBJ1-1 and V is TRBV6-4; perhaps TRBD1 as D (6 bases). CDR3 length: 13 amino acids. The germline CDR1 and CDR2 sequences are MRHNA and SNTAGT. V shed 6 bases and J shed 2 bases, with 10 bases lying between them. CDR3 DNA: TGTGCCAGCAGGATGGACAGAAACACTGAAGCTTTCTTT. Translating it yields CASRMDRNTEAFF.

The genes are TRBV19 and TRBJ2-7, with TRBD1 identical over 10 bases. Germline V gives CDR1 LNHDA, CDR2 SQIVND (reference sequence). V shed 7 bases, J shed 4 bases, and the junction held 10 bases outside the gene matches. The CDR3 extends over 15 amino acids. The CDR3 DNA sequence: TGTGCCAGTACCGGGACAGGGGCAAAGGAATACGAGCAGTACTTC. Translation: CASTGTGAKEYEQYF.

The chain combines TRBV7-9 with TRBJ1-1; D call uncertain. The germline CDR1 and CDR2 sequences are SEHNR and FQNEAQ (reference sequence). The CDR3 extends over 12 amino acids. Trimming shortened V by 7 bases and J by 4 bases, and 10 bases separated the two germline ends. The CDR3 DNA reads TGTGCCAGCACTCGGGAAAGCACTGAAGCTTTCTTT. Translating it yields CASTRESTEAFF.

The chain employs TRBV7-9 and TRBJ2-5; the D gene is possibly TRBD1 (6 bases). Germline V gene data show CDR1 as SEHNR and CDR2 as FQNEAQ (reference sequence). The CDR3 has 18 amino acids. V was shortened by 5 bases and J by 0 bases, with 22 bases between the two germline ends. CDR3 DNA sequence: TGTGCCAGCAGCGATTTAAAGGGGGACGTACCGTACCAAGAGACCCAGTACTTC. Amino acid sequence: CASSDLKGDVPYQETQYF.

This chain links TRBV19 with TRBJ2-7; 8 bases agree with TRBD2. Germline loops: CDR1 LNHDA, CDR2 SQIVND (reference sequence). The length of the CDR3 is 15 residues. J gave up 3 bases and V 4 bases, and 8 bases lay outside the gene matches. The chain's CDR3 is CASSRSGSTGYEQYF. The CDR3 nucleotides are TGTGCCAGTAGTAGGAGCGGGAGTACGGGCTACGAGCAGTACTTC.

CDR3: CASSPIGTSGRAYEQYF. As DNA, the CDR3 is TGCGCCAGCAGTCCGATCGGGACTAGCGGGAGGGCCTACGAGCAGTACTTC. The chain carries TRBV23-1 and TRBJ2-7, with 16 bases aligning to TRBD2. TRBV23-1 is classed as an ORF, of uncertain function. V dropped 4 bases and J dropped 2; count of bases not matched to a gene: 5. This CDR3 has 17 residues.

Comments on this clone: The junction differs from germline at one of its ends, possibly a read error. The chain links TRBV11-1 to TRBJ2-5, with 8 bases matching TRBD1. The CDR3 loop spans 15 amino acids. Germline V gene data show CDR1 as SGHAT and CDR2 as FQDESV (reference sequence). Written as DNA, the CDR3 is TGTGCCAGCAGCCCCGGACAGGGCAGCCAAGAGGCCCAGTACTTC. Residues: CASSPGQGSQEAQYF. The full variable domain, its missing parts supplied by reference TRBV11-1 and TRBJ2-5, is EAEVAQSPRYKITEKSQAVAFWCDPISGHATLYWYRQILGQGPELLVQFQDESVVDDSQLPKDRFSAERLKGVDSTLKIQPAELGDSAMYLCASSPGQGSQEAQYFGPGTRLLVL.

This clone was counted a single time. The CDR3 sequence: CASSTDSYEQYF. CDR3 nucleotides: TGTGCCAGCAGCACGGACAGTTACGAGCAGTACTTC. This chain links TRBV7-9 with TRBJ2-7; tentatively, D is TRBD1 (6 bases). Per germline, CDR1 SEHNR and CDR2 FQNEAQ (reference sequence). This CDR3 contains 12 residues. Between the trimmed V and J ends, which lost 5 bases and 4 bases, there was a span of 9 bases.

This chain joins TRBV11-2 and TRBJ2-7; D is possibly TRBD1 (6 bases). Germline V gene lookup returns CDR1 SGHAT and CDR2 FQNNGV. V was trimmed by 2 bases and J by 2 bases, leaving 10 bases between them. The length of the CDR3 is 14 residues. CDR3 DNA: TGTGCCAGCAGCTTATATTACAGGGCCTACGAGCAGTACTTC. This sequence encodes CASSLYYRAYEQYF.

Concerning this clone itself: A junction end diverges from the germline sequence, so it may reflect a read error. V and J are TRBV11-2 and TRBJ1-4; maybe TRBD1 (5 bases). Germline CDR1 SGHAT, CDR2 FQNNGV. This CDR3 has 14 residues. The CDR3 sequence: CASSLEGQGGKMFF. The CDR3 region has the DNA TGTGCCAGCAGCTTAGAGGGCCAGGGTGGAAAAATGTTTTTT.

The chain couples TRBV5-4 to TRBJ1-2; D perhaps matches TRBD1 (6 bases). Trimming left V 6 bases short and J 2 bases short, with 20 bases between. Germline V gene sequence: CDR1 SGHNT, CDR2 YYREEE (reference sequence). The CDR3 is 16 residues long. The CDR3 sequence: CASKGETSVRNYGYTF. The CDR3 nucleotides read TGTGCCAGCAAGGGGGAAACGTCGGTGCGGAACTATGGCTACACCTTC.

The chain is built from TRBV27 and TRBJ1-2; 8 nucleotides match TRBD1. CDR1 and CDR2 from the germline V gene are MNHEY and SMNVEV (reference sequence). The CDR3 is 15 residues long. Trimming removed 5 bases from V and 5 bases from J; junction bases left unmatched: 10. Written as DNA, the CDR3 is TGTGCCAGCAGTGTGAGGGGACAGGACCTTTATGGCTACACCTTC. As protein: CASSVRGQDLYGYTF.

To note about this clone: An end of the junction differs from the germline gene, which may be a read error. The CDR3 DNA is TGTTCCAGCAGCTTAGGGACAGGGGTGTACGAGCAGTACTTC. This encodes CSSSLGTGVYEQYF. The rearrangement links TRBV7-9 to TRBJ2-7; TRBD1 aligns across 10 bases. CDR3 length: 14 amino acids. CDR1 and CDR2 from the germline V gene are SEHNR and FQNEAQ (reference sequence).

This clone was seen a single time. The chain joins TRBV2 to TRBJ2-1; TRBD1 is a possible D gene (6 bases). CDR3 length equals 13 residues. Per germline, CDR1 SNHLY and CDR2 FYNNEI. Trimming left V 2 bases short and J 9 bases short, with 11 bases between. As DNA, the CDR3 is TGTGCCAGCAGTGAAATGGGGGCCGGTGAGCAGTTCTTC. It is translated as CASSEMGAGEQFF.

V usage is TRBV30 and J usage is TRBJ1-3, with D unclear. The CDR3 consists of 12 residues. Germline CDR1 and CDR2: GTSNPN and SVGIG (reference sequence). The germline V and J ends were trimmed by 5 bases and 0 bases, with 5 bases remaining between them. CDR3 in DNA: TGTGCCTGGGGGCCCTCTGGAAACACCATATATTTT. Translating gives CAWGPSGNTIYF.

This clone was counted between two and nine times. The chain is built from TRBV6-5 and TRBJ1-4, with 7 positions matching TRBD1. Germline V gives CDR1 MNHEY, CDR2 SVGAGI. CDR3 length: 14 residues. After removal of 3 bases from V and 6 bases from J, the junction contained 4 bases not matched to a gene. DNA for the CDR3: TGTGCCAGCAGTTATAGACAGGGTCATGAAAAACTGTTTTTT. This gives the protein CASSYRQGHEKLFF.

The chain links TRBV10-2 to TRBJ2-7; 8 bases agree with TRBD1. The V segment lost 3 bases and the J segment 3 bases; nucleotides outside the gene matches: 4. CDR1 is WSHSY and CDR2 is SAAADI in the germline V gene. The CDR3 is 14 residues long. DNA for the CDR3: TGCGCCAGCAGTGAAACAGGGGGAGACTACGAGCAGTACTTC. Encoded protein: CASSETGGDYEQYF.

In nucleotides, the CDR3 is TGTGCCAGCAGTTATCCCGGAGCGGGGGTCCAAGAGACCCAGTACTTC. Amino acid sequence: CASSYPGAGVQETQYF. The J gene is TRBJ2-5, the V gene TRBV5-4, with 8 bases fitting TRBD2. CDR3 size: 16 residues. Looked up from germline, CDR1 is SGHNT and CDR2 is YYREEE (reference sequence). V gave up 5 bases and J gave up 1 base; unmatched junction bases: 10.

The chain combines TRBV5-4 with TRBJ2-3, with 11 bases aligning to TRBD2. V gave up 0 bases and J gave up 0 bases; unmatched junction bases: 3. CDR1 and CDR2 from the germline V gene are SGHNT and YYREEE (reference sequence). The CDR3 totals 17 residues. The CDR3 bases are TGTGCCAGCAGCTTGGTACTAGCGGGGGCCAGCACAGATACGCAGTATTTT. Protein: CASSLVLAGASTDTQYF.

In this sample, this clone turned up a few times. The CDR3 spells CAWAHKGLWNQPQHF. CDR3 in DNA: TGTGCCTGGGCCCATAAGGGGTTGTGGAATCAGCCCCAGCATTTT. The rearrangement uses TRBV30 and TRBJ1-5, with D tentatively TRBD1 (5 bases). The CDR3 contains 15 residues. Per the germline V gene, CDR1 is GTSNPN and CDR2 is SVGIG (reference sequence). Trimming removed 5 bases at V and 4 bases at J, with 18 bases between.

The chain couples TRBV27 to TRBJ1-2; 8 positions agree with TRBD1. The junction had 6 bases not matched to a gene; V was cut back by 6 bases and J by 6 bases. The CDR3 length is 13 residues. From germline, CDR1 is MNHEY and CDR2 SMNVEV (reference sequence). CDR3 sequence reads: CASRETGVNGYTF. The CDR3, as DNA: TGTGCCAGCAGGGAGACAGGGGTGAATGGCTACACCTTC.

The V gene is TRBV14, the J gene TRBJ1-2; D may be TRBD1 (6 bases). Germline CDR1 is SGHDN and CDR2 is FVKESK. V was trimmed by 5 bases and J by 3 bases, leaving 10 bases between them. The CDR3 runs to 13 residues. The CDR3 sequence is CASSSQGDYGYTF. The CDR3 region has the DNA TGTGCCAGCAGCTCACAGGGAGACTATGGCTACACCTTC.

The CDR3 coding sequence is TGTGCCAGTAGTATAGGGAGCAGGGGGTACGAGCAGTTCTTC. Its translation: CASSIGSRGYEQFF. The gene calls are TRBV19 and TRBJ2-1; 7 bases line up with TRBD1. This CDR3 is built from 14 residues. Germline-derived CDR1 and CDR2 are LNHDA and SQIVND (reference sequence). V lost 1 base, J lost 10 bases, and 7 bases stayed unmatched.